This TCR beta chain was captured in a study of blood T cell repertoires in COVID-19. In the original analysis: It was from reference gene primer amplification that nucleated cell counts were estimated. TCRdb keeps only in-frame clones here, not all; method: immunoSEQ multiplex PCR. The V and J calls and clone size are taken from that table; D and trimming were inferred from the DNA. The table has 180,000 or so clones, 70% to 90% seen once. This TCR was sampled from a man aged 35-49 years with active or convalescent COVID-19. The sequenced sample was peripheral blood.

In nucleotides, the CDR3 is TGTGCCAGCAGCTACAGGGGTAGTGCTGGCTACACCTTC. Protein sequence: CASSYRGSAGYTF. V gene TRBV7-8 combines with J gene TRBJ1-2; 7 bases match TRBD1. With V trimmed by 4 bases and J by 7 bases, 6 bases remained unmatched. The CDR3 is 13 amino acids. In germline, CDR1 is SGHVS, CDR2 FQNEAQ. Filled out from reference TRBV7-8 and TRBJ1-2, the complete variable domain reads GAGVSQSPRYKVAKRGQDVALRCDPISGHVSLFWYQQALGQGPEFLTYFQNEAQLDKSGLPSDRFFAERPEGSVSTLKIQRTQQEDSAVYLCASSYRGSAGYTFGSGTRLTVV.